This is a list of T cell receptor beta chains from one sample in a study of shared clonotypes between healthy human individuals. Repertoires were generated with immunoSEQ multiplex PCR, while TCRdb's copy carries only in-frame clones and drops some. The table has 650,000 to 700,000 clones, 90% seen once. Material: memory CD8+ T cells from PBMCs. The receptors were sampled from a man between 18 and 29 years old in good health. Some clones in this sample may be carry-over from other donors' samples. The conserved cysteine and the conserved F or W are not part of the CDR3 here. Fields, in order: J gene, CDR3 length, clone size, V gene, CDR3 protein. The size entry is marked missing in some rows and otherwise reads once, few, many or a size class.

J gene: TRBJ2-7
CDR3 length: 10
clone size: .
V gene: TRBV29-1
CDR3 protein: SVVASAYEQY

J gene: TRBJ2-7
CDR3 length: 9
clone size: .
V gene: TRBV15
CDR3 protein: ATSTSYEQY

J gene: TRBJ1-2
CDR3 length: 12
clone size: .
V gene: TRBV6-5
CDR3 protein: ASSPRDRGYGYT

J gene: TRBJ1-1
CDR3 length: 10
clone size: .
V gene: TRBV11-2
CDR3 protein: ASSLGAPEAF

J gene: TRBJ2-7
CDR3 length: 11
clone size: once
V gene: TRBV6-5
CDR3 protein: ASSYATGDEQY

J gene: TRBJ2-1
CDR3 length: 14
clone size: .
V gene: TRBV2
CDR3 protein: ASSGPSGASYNEQF

J gene: TRBJ2-7
CDR3 length: 16
clone size: .
V gene: TRBV4-2
CDR3 protein: ASSQDREDRRGLYEQY

J gene: TRBJ1-2
CDR3 length: 15
clone size: .
V gene: TRBV13
CDR3 protein: ASSSTTATTSNYGYT

J gene: TRBJ1-3
CDR3 length: 14
clone size: .
V gene: TRBV9
CDR3 protein: ASSVVQGLSGNTIY

J gene: TRBJ1-2
CDR3 length: 11
clone size: .
V gene: TRBV7-9
CDR3 protein: ASSLAGEHGYT

J gene: TRBJ2-5
CDR3 length: 11
clone size: .
V gene: TRBV9
CDR3 protein: ASSAYGRETQY

J gene: TRBJ1-5
CDR3 length: 15
clone size: .
V gene: TRBV27
CDR3 protein: ASSSSPRDRTNQPQH

J gene: TRBJ2-3
CDR3 length: 11
clone size: .
V gene: TRBV27
CDR3 protein: ASSLVSTDTQY

J gene: TRBJ1-6
CDR3 length: 11
clone size: .
V gene: TRBV4-2
CDR3 protein: ASSQEKRSPLH

J gene: TRBJ1-5
CDR3 length: 12
clone size: .
V gene: TRBV4-1
CDR3 protein: ASSPDREVQPQH

J gene: TRBJ1-2
CDR3 length: 10
clone size: .
V gene: TRBV7-9
CDR3 protein: ASSSPNYGYT

J gene: TRBJ2-5
CDR3 length: 14
clone size: .
V gene: TRBV7-9
CDR3 protein: ASDPGPRGAGETQY

J gene: TRBJ2-2
CDR3 length: 13
clone size: once
V gene: TRBV9
CDR3 protein: ASSLEIGYTGELF

J gene: TRBJ1-5
CDR3 length: 15
clone size: .
V gene: TRBV19
CDR3 protein: ASSPRAGWEINQPQH

J gene: TRBJ1-1
CDR3 length: 10
clone size: .
V gene: TRBV16
CDR3 protein: ASSQFAAEAF

J gene: TRBJ2-2
CDR3 length: 16
clone size: once
V gene: TRBV21-1
CDR3 protein: ARGQFVGLDHRAGELF

J gene: TRBJ2-1
CDR3 length: 12
clone size: .
V gene: TRBV11-3
CDR3 protein: ASSTRTGGNEQF

J gene: TRBJ1-2
CDR3 length: 11
clone size: .
V gene: TRBV7-9
CDR3 protein: ASSFGDSGGYT

J gene: TRBJ2-5
CDR3 length: 12
clone size: .
V gene: TRBV4-1
CDR3 protein: ASSPRLGGETQY

J gene: TRBJ2-3
CDR3 length: 14
clone size: .
V gene: TRBV2
CDR3 protein: ASILGTSGPLGGQY

J gene: TRBJ2-7
CDR3 length: 13
clone size: .
V gene: TRBV16
CDR3 protein: ASSQWRRNSYEQY

J gene: TRBJ2-7
CDR3 length: 12
clone size: few
V gene: TRBV5-1
CDR3 protein: ASSLESLAYEQY

J gene: TRBJ1-3
CDR3 length: 11
clone size: once
V gene: TRBV27
CDR3 protein: ASSFGEGNTIY

J gene: TRBJ2-7
CDR3 length: 11
clone size: few
V gene: TRBV27
CDR3 protein: ASSLTWAYEQY

J gene: TRBJ1-3
CDR3 length: 13
clone size: .
V gene: TRBV5-1
CDR3 protein: ASSLGWDSGNTIY

J gene: TRBJ2-1
CDR3 length: 13
clone size: .
V gene: TRBV4-2
CDR3 protein: ASTPQGGIYNEQF

J gene: TRBJ1-2
CDR3 length: 14
clone size: .
V gene: TRBV7-9
CDR3 protein: ASSSRPSEAPSGYT

J gene: TRBJ2-7
CDR3 length: 13
clone size: .
V gene: TRBV7-2
CDR3 protein: ASSLASSGTSWQY

J gene: TRBJ2-1
CDR3 length: 11
clone size: .
V gene: TRBV28
CDR3 protein: ASSPRGYNEQF

J gene: TRBJ1-4
CDR3 length: 13
clone size: .
V gene: TRBV6-1
CDR3 protein: ASREAGLGNEKLF

J gene: TRBJ1-1
CDR3 length: 11
clone size: .
V gene: TRBV11-2
CDR3 protein: ASSLGLWPEAF

J gene: TRBJ1-1
CDR3 length: 12
clone size: once
V gene: TRBV11-2
CDR3 protein: ASSLLGHRPEAF

J gene: TRBJ2-2
CDR3 length: 14
clone size: .
V gene: TRBV6-5
CDR3 protein: ASSYSMGSNTGELF

J gene: TRBJ2-1
CDR3 length: 12
clone size: .
V gene: TRBV7-9
CDR3 protein: ASSFGLALYEQF

J gene: TRBJ2-1
CDR3 length: 14
clone size: .
V gene: TRBV27
CDR3 protein: ASSSNQGGSYNEQF

J gene: TRBJ1-4
CDR3 length: 14
clone size: .
V gene: TRBV28
CDR3 protein: ASSLLQGPHNEKLF

J gene: TRBJ2-3
CDR3 length: 16
clone size: .
V gene: TRBV5-5
CDR3 protein: ASSLGLAGRSKTDTQY

J gene: TRBJ2-1
CDR3 length: 14
clone size: .
V gene: TRBV4-1
CDR3 protein: ASSLGLAGVENEQF

J gene: TRBJ2-5
CDR3 length: 10
clone size: .
V gene: TRBV7-9
CDR3 protein: ASSSYWETQY

J gene: TRBJ2-5
CDR3 length: 11
clone size: .
V gene: TRBV15
CDR3 protein: ATQRRGEETQY

J gene: TRBJ1-2
CDR3 length: 9
clone size: .
V gene: TRBV29-1
CDR3 protein: SGLEGYGYT

J gene: TRBJ2-7
CDR3 length: 14
clone size: .
V gene: TRBV9
CDR3 protein: ASSPSRAGVAYEQY

J gene: TRBJ1-2
CDR3 length: 9
clone size: .
V gene: TRBV19
CDR3 protein: AGRQGYGYT

J gene: TRBJ1-3
CDR3 length: 15
clone size: .
V gene: TRBV5-1
CDR3 protein: ASSLGTSTTSGNTIY

J gene: TRBJ2-1
CDR3 length: 13
clone size: .
V gene: TRBV9
CDR3 protein: ASSPDRDPYNEQF

J gene: TRBJ1-2
CDR3 length: 13
clone size: .
V gene: TRBV5-5
CDR3 protein: ASSLDREIYGGYT

J gene: TRBJ1-5
CDR3 length: 15
clone size: .
V gene: TRBV28
CDR3 protein: ASSWGRGGPLNQPQH

J gene: TRBJ1-1
CDR3 length: 13
clone size: few
V gene: TRBV9
CDR3 protein: ASSPVWGVNTEAF

J gene: TRBJ1-1
CDR3 length: 12
clone size: .
V gene: TRBV5-1
CDR3 protein: ASSLGWAGTEAF